This T cell receptor beta chain originates from a study of technical replicates of blood from a handful of donors. The protocol was immunoSEQ multiplex PCR, while the TCRdb copy is restricted to in-frame clones and leaves out a portion. The table has tens of thousands of clones, roughly 94% seen once; the top ten hold 0.34%. Trimming removed 1 base at V and 4 bases at J, with 11 bases between. CDR3 length equals 15 residues. From germline, CDR1 is LGHNA and CDR2 YSLEER. The chain uses TRBV4-3 and TRBJ1-5; maybe TRBD1 (6 bases). The source is a human donor in good health. The sequenced material came from T cells isolated from PBMCs. The CDR3 loop reads CASSQVRDKNQPQHF. The CDR3 DNA reads as TGCGCCAGCAGCCAAGTCCGGGACAAGAATCAGCCCCAGCATTTT.